This is a list of T cell receptor beta chains from one sample in a study of T cell responses to AZD1222 COVID-19 vaccine. Sequenced by immunoSEQ multiplex PCR; TCRdb stores in-frame clones only, minus some. The sample carries some 150,000 clones, about 93% recorded once. The material was peripheral blood, obtained on day 0 of MenACWY control vaccination. These receptor sequences come from an adult in good health. The CDR3 runs from the conserved cysteine through the conserved F or W.

TRBV28,CASSLRVGANVLTF
TRBV6-5,CASSYAGNTEAFF
TRBV15,CATSSRTGGLSGNTIYF
TRBV9,CASSVGGTTGEQFF
TRBV7-6,CASSLAVAAQETQYF
TRBV28,CASGRANTGELFF
TRBV5-1,CASSRAGTPYEQYF
TRBV11-2,CASSLWVKDRRSGTEAFF
TRBV14,CASSPGQRFATNEKLFF
TRBV4-2,CASSQGQREGGYEQYF
TRBV27,CAAGRGVDQPQHF
TRBV5-1,CASSRGTSVLDEQFF
TRBV24-1,CATSEPGTGYTGELFF
TRBV12-5,CASGLGLKIGNEQFF
TRBV30,CAWSYDRGNTEAFF
TRBV9,CASSTKTGYTEAFF
TRBV3-1/TRBV3-2,CASSRTEQGRGEKLFF
TRBV7-2,CASNQQRKDGYTF
TRBV6-5,CASSYSHRGLGNTIYF
TRBV6-5,CASSSDRGAGYTF
TRBV20-1,CSAVEDEQFF
TRBV18,CASSSRTDSTEAFF
TRBV28,CASSSSGGTPVYGYTF
TRBV7-3,CASSLAGSGNEQFF
TRBV7-6,CASSPAAERVNTIYF
TRBV5-4,CASSLLGSGRRTQYF
TRBV28,CASSNKRGSYNEQFF
TRBV5-1,CASSWRTGSNTGELFF
TRBV28,CASSLWEWAGGLDSNQPQHF
TRBV4-1,CASSSPFRDGYGYTF
TRBV6-5,CATRQSKTMNTEAFF
TRBV6-5,CARNAGNTEAFF
TRBV9,CASSAPGSYGYTF
TRBV9,CASSVSSSVNQPQHF
TRBV19,CASKVGQMGGYTF
TRBV5-4,CASSSVQGNYGYTF
TRBV12-3/TRBV12-4,CASSPRDGELFF
TRBV30,CAWDRGPNYGYTF
TRBV4-1,CASSQSKTKGAGEKLFF
TRBV5-1,CASSSGTGHGNTIYF